This TCR beta chain was identified in a study of blood T cell repertoires in COVID-19. Study details: There were acute and convalescent COVID-19 samples, and they came from the United States, Italy and Spain. PBMCs, B-cell-depleted T cells, or T cells were the source of the cDNA or gDNA that made up the material.

CDR3 size: 15 residues. The J segment lost 6 bases and the V segment lost 3 bases, leaving 9 bases of the junction unmatched. Germline-derived CDR1 and CDR2 are DFQATT and SNEGSKA (reference sequence). How the authors handled the data: Reference gene primer amplification gave nucleated cell count estimates. Profiled with immunoSEQ multiplex PCR; TCRdb holds only in-frame clones, not every one. V and J calls and clone size are those listed in that table; D and trimming were worked out from the DNA. This table holds 470,000 or so clones, 80% to 90% found once. Sequenced: peripheral blood. The origin of this receptor is a young woman with acute or convalescent COVID-19. The genes are TRBV20-1 and TRBJ2-1; 9 bases fit TRBD2. DNA of the CDR3: TGCAGTGCTAGTGAACCCGGGACTAGCCTCAATGAGCAGTTCTTC. Translating gives CSASEPGTSLNEQFF.